Below, one TCR beta chain is given with its context. This clonotype was detected many times. Its antigen remains undetermined. No base quality values were provided; no much bigger clone lies one nucleotide off. This was a case-control study nested in a cohort of healthcare workers in London, UK, who had nasopharyngeal swab PCR tests and blood samples taken every week. Between 23 and 31 March 2020, the week of the UK lockdown, healthcare workers were enrolled and then followed up weekly for as long as 16 weeks. The data originate from a study of early T cells in non-severe SARS-CoV-2 infection listed by TCRdb under 2021. Background on the whole study: Bulk RNA from unsorted whole blood was used for TCR sequencing, so alpha and beta chains could not be paired. General findings and caveats noted by the study authors: Matching against VDJdb was skewed toward anti-spike CD8 responses, likely underestimated virus-specific expansions, and missed private and CD4 specificities.

The library was prepared using 5' RACE. The listed sequencing device is NextSeq 500. Unique molecular identifiers were attached to individual cDNA molecules in the TCR library protocol so that sequencing error and PCR bias could be corrected. TCR alpha and beta chains were both sequenced, and the abundances of alpha and beta sequences in each sample were closely correlated with each other. Per the source publication's procedure: V gene, J gene and CDR3 annotation of TCR sequences was performed with Decombinator V4. TCRs were defined as expanded if a significant change between any two time points was detected under a Poisson model with p below 0.0001. TCR abundances were normalised to the total number of TCRs sequenced in each sample and reported as counts per million. TRAV1-2 paired with TRAJ12, TRAJ20 or TRAJ33 defined MAIT TCRs, while TRAV10 paired with TRAJ18 defined iNKT TCRs. VDJdb, accessed 1 November 2021, was searched for CMV, EBV and SARS-CoV-2 annotated TCRs, with TCRs annotated for multiple antigens excluded. TCRdb's own reprocessing of the public reads used fastp at Q25 and MiXCR and kept productive beta chains. Every entry covers one CDR3 protein and lists the most common genes and DNA from its rows. TCRdb's processing, not the study's, gives the V and J calls here. Recorded for this sample are roughly 61,000 distinct CDR3 sequences; approximately 11% of them occurred a single time. The ten largest clones capture around 1.8% of the sample.

The CDR3 starts with the cysteine, ends with the phenylalanine, and has 13 residues. The kept DNA is CDR3 alone, 39 bases in frame from the first base. CDR1 and CDR2 were assigned from the germline V gene as SGHTA and FQGNSA. From V the trimming removes 11 bases and from J it removes 4 bases, while the gene matches leave 8 bases of the junction unaccounted for. Input material: whole blood. The TCR was taken from an adult who was a healthcare worker with PCR-confirmed SARS-CoV-2 infection or an uninfected control (not recorded which). The chain is assembled from TRBV7-2 and TRBJ2-1, with 7 junctional bases fitting TRBD2. The nucleotide sequence is TGTGCCGAGAGGCTAGCGGCATACAATGAGCAGTTCTTC. Its product reads: CAERLAAYNEQFF.